The sequence of this T cell receptor beta chain was determined in a study of OX40 agonist ivuxolimab in advanced cancers. Sequenced by immunoSEQ multiplex PCR; TCRdb stores in-frame clones only, minus some. Of about 100,000 clones in the sample, roughly 90% are singletons; the top ten hold about 0.15%. A single count supports this clone. The V gene end was trimmed by 1 base and the J gene end by 4 bases; junction bases not matched to a gene: 7. Germline CDR1 and CDR2: LGHNT and FRNRAP. The CDR3 sequence is 16 residues long. The rearrangement links TRBV12-5 to TRBJ2-1, with 7 nucleotides matching TRBD1. The receptor comes from an adult with an advanced solid tumor such as melanoma, head and neck, liver or kidney cancer. This specimen consisted of CD4+ or CD8+ T cells sorted from blood, obtained in a trial of the OX40 agonist ivuxolimab. The CDR3 reads CASGLAGTEKYNEQFF. DNA for the CDR3: TGTGCTAGTGGTTTGGCCGGGACAGAGAAATACAATGAGCAGTTCTTC.